This TCR beta chain is drawn from a study of blood T cells in healthy people across ages. A word on this clonotype: Its specificity is unknown.

Healthy Caucasians from Russia aged roughly 6 to 95 served as donors. A second roughly 6 to 12 cycle PCR used barcoded and J-beta primers. A single record per CDR3 protein comes from TCRdb applying MiXCR to the 5' RACE reads. The sample shows around 1,800,000 distinct CDR3 sequences, around 40% of them seen only once. The V segment lost 3 bases and the J segment 4 bases; nucleotides outside the gene matches: 5. CDR1 is KGHSH, CDR2 LQKENI, per germline. The CDR3 sequence is 16 residues long. Study-wide results and limits: While age rose, TCR beta diversity per million T cells dropped in a roughly linear way.

Sample: blood. The V call is TRBV18, the J call TRBJ2-1, with 11 nucleotides matching TRBD2. The clonotype comes from a human donor in good health. This CDR3 is CASSPDGTSGYNEQFF. For the CDR3, the DNA is TGTGCCAGCTCACCGGACGGGACTAGCGGATACAATGAGCAGTTCTTC.